These T cell receptor beta chains were read from a single sample in a study of T cell responses to AZD1222 COVID-19 vaccine. The method was immunoSEQ multiplex PCR; TCRdb's version includes in-frame clones alone and lacks a portion of them. The table records 80,000 to 100,000 clones, approximately 90% of them present only once. The sequenced sample was peripheral blood, obtained on day 0 of AZD1222 vaccination. The receptors derive from an adult in good health. The CDR3 runs from the conserved cysteine through the conserved F or W. A D gene is named only where the DNA matches it firmly. A row's size may be missing; if present it is once, few, many or a size class.

j_call v_call clone_size d_call cdr3_nt cdr3_aa
TRBJ2-3 TRBV10-1 . . TGCGCCAGCAGTGAGAGGTTAGAGCCTCCACAGTATTTT CASSERLEPPQYF
TRBJ1-5 TRBV7-2 . TRBD1 TGTGCCAGCAGCGGACAGGGGGCAGGGCAGCCCCAGCATTTT CASSGQGAGQPQHF
TRBJ1-1 TRBV6-1 once . TGTGCCAGCAGTGAACGGGTCCAGAAGGAAGCTTTCTTT CASSERVQKEAFF
TRBJ2-7 TRBV6-5 once . TGTGCCAGCAGTCCCCGGGCCCCAAGCGAGCAGTACTTC CASSPRAPSEQYF
TRBJ1-4 TRBV5-4 once . TGTGCCAGCAGCTTGGCTGGACAGCCTAATGAAAAACTGTTTTTT CASSLAGQPNEKLFF
TRBJ1-2 TRBV7-2 . . TGTGCCAGCAGCTTAGGTCTTAAGGAAAATGGCTACACCTTC CASSLGLKENGYTF
TRBJ2-2 TRBV5-6 . . TGTGCCACCGGAAGGCGTTTTGCTACCGGGGAGCTGTTTTTT CATGRRFATGELFF
TRBJ2-6 TRBV14 . . TGTGCCAGCAGCCACACGGGCAATGCCCAAAGTCGGGCCAACGTCCTGACTTTC CASSHTGNAQSRANVLTF
TRBJ1-5 TRBV7-2 . . TGTGCCAGCAGCTTAGTGGGGGGAGTCAATCAGCCCCAGCATTTT CASSLVGGVNQPQHF
TRBJ2-7 TRBV4-2 . TRBD2 TGTGCCAGCAGCCTATACCAGAGCACGCCCGGGACTAGCGCTTCCTACGAGCAGTACTTC CASSLYQSTPGTSASYEQYF
TRBJ1-2 TRBV10-2 . TRBD1 TGCGCCAGCAGTGGGAGGGACAGTCCTCCCTATGGCTACACCTTC CASSGRDSPPYGYTF
TRBJ1-1 TRBV4-3 . TRBD1 TGCGCCAGCAGCCAGGACAGGGGGCATCAGACTGAAGCTTTCTTT CASSQDRGHQTEAFF
TRBJ1-2 TRBV7-2 . . TGTGCCAGCAGCTCTAACGTAGGGCTAGGTCGTAGCTACACCTTC CASSSNVGLGRSYTF
TRBJ1-2 TRBV28 . . TGTGCCAGCGGAACAGTGTCTAACTATGGCTACACCTTC CASGTVSNYGYTF
TRBJ1-1 TRBV20-1 few . TGCAGTGCTAGTGCAGTCAACATGAACACTGAAGCTTTCTTT CSASAVNMNTEAFF
TRBJ1-5 TRBV19 . . TGTGCCAGTAGTATTTCCATAAGCAATCAGCCCCAGCATTTT CASSISISNQPQHF
TRBJ1-2 TRBV11-2 . TRBD1 TGTGCCAGCAGCTTAGTGGGACAGGGTTTCGGCTACACCTTC CASSLVGQGFGYTF
TRBJ2-2 TRBV5-4 . TRBD1 TGTGCCGATGGGACAGCGAACACCGGGGAGCTGTTTTTT CADGTANTGELFF
TRBJ1-2 TRBV5-6 once TRBD1 TGTGCCAGCAGCTTGGACAGGGGGCTGGATGGCTACACCTTC CASSLDRGLDGYTF
TRBJ2-3 TRBV5-1 . TRBD1 TGCGCCAGCAGCCCCGGGACAGGGGGCGCATTTGGCACAGATACGCAGTATTTT CASSPGTGGAFGTDTQYF
TRBJ2-5 TRBV6-5 . . TGTGCCAGCAGAGACCTTGGACAGCACCAAGAGACCCAGTACTTC CASRDLGQHQETQYF
TRBJ2-4 TRBV27 . . TGTGCCAGCAGTTTGGGAAGGGGAAACATTCAGTACTTC CASSLGRGNIQYF
TRBJ2-5 TRBV4-3 . . TGCGCCAGCAGCCAAACTCAGGAGGGGTACGAGACCCAGTACTTC CASSQTQEGYETQYF
TRBJ2-6 TRBV5-6 . . TGTGCCAGCAGCTTGGATCTCTCTGGGGCCAACGTCCTGACTTTC CASSLDLSGANVLTF
TRBJ2-3 TRBV30 . TRBD2 TGTGCCTGGAGTGTACTTGCTAGCGGGAGGTCCCGGACGCAGTATTTT CAWSVLASGRSRTQYF
TRBJ2-6 TRBV28 . TRBD1 TGTGCCAGCAGCCACAGGGGCGCCCGCTCTGGGGCCAACGTCCTGACTTTC CASSHRGARSGANVLTF
TRBJ1-3 TRBV7-2 . . TGTGCCAGCAGGCCGGGGGGGCTTGCTGGAAACACCATATATTTT CASRPGGLAGNTIYF
TRBJ1-4 TRBV18 . . TGTGCCAGCTCCCTACGGACAGCCACTAATGAAAAACTGTTTTTT CASSLRTATNEKLFF
TRBJ1-4 TRBV15 . . TGTGCCACCAGCAGAGAGACAGTAACGACTAATGAAAAACTGTTTTTT CATSRETVTTNEKLFF
TRBJ2-2 TRBV29-1 . . TGCAGCGTTGAAGGGGCAGGGCTGGTCACCGGGGAGCTGTTTTTT CSVEGAGLVTGELFF
TRBJ2-3 TRBV2 . TRBD2 TGTGCCAGCAGATACAGCGGGAGAAGCACAGATACGCAGTATTTT CASRYSGRSTDTQYF
TRBJ2-7 TRBV3-1/TRBV3-2 . TRBD1 TGTGCCAGCAGCCAAGAAGGGACAGGGCCCTACGAGCAGTACTTC CASSQEGTGPYEQYF
TRBJ2-5 TRBV4-3 . TRBD2 TGCGCCAGCAGCCAAGATTGGGGAGGGGTGGAGACCCAGTACTTC CASSQDWGGVETQYF
TRBJ1-4 TRBV7-2 . . TGTGCCAGCACCACCGCGGTGGGGGCAAGGGAAAAACTGTTTTTT CASTTAVGAREKLFF
TRBJ1-2 TRBV7-8 . . TGTGCCAGCAGCCCGGGACTCAGCCACACCTTC CASSPGLSHTF
TRBJ1-6 TRBV5-1 . TRBD1 TGCGCCAGCAGCTTGGGACAGGGGGCAGGCGGTTCACCCCTCCACTTT CASSLGQGAGGSPLHF
TRBJ2-2 TRBV24-1 . TRBD2 TGTGCCACCCTAGCGGCGAACACCGGGGAGCTGTTTTTT CATLAANTGELFF
TRBJ1-4 TRBV7-8 . . TGTGCCAGCAGCTTACCCGTAGTCCACGGGGCAACTAATGAAAAACTGTTTTTT CASSLPVVHGATNEKLFF
TRBJ2-7 TRBV5-1 . TRBD2 TGCGCCAGCAGCTCCGGGTGGCTAGCGGGGGGGCACGAGCAGTACTTC CASSSGWLAGGHEQYF
TRBJ2-7 TRBV6-1 . . TGTGCCAGCAGCGAACGGTTTGCTCAGGGGTTCGGCGAGCAGTACTTC CASSERFAQGFGEQYF
TRBJ1-3 TRBV9 . . TGTGCCACAGGGAGTGGCGCAGCAACGGACACCATATATTTT CATGSGAATDTIYF
TRBJ2-7 TRBV27 . . TGTGCCAGCAGTCCCCCGACAGGCATTTCCTACGAGCAGTACTTC CASSPPTGISYEQYF
TRBJ1-6 TRBV10-2 . . TGCGCCAGCCGTGGACCCCTCCACTTT CASRGPLHF
TRBJ2-7 TRBV27 few TRBD1 TGTGCCAGCAGCCCGCGGTTAGGGACAGGTCGGGCCTACGAGCAGTACTTC CASSPRLGTGRAYEQYF
TRBJ2-7 TRBV28 . TRBD2 TGTGCCAGCAGTCTAGCGGGAGAGATCTACGAGCAGTACTTC CASSLAGEIYEQYF
TRBJ2-2 TRBV10-3 . . TGTGCCATCAGGGCTGAGGCTGACACCGGGGAGCTGTTTTTT CAIRAEADTGELFF
TRBJ2-7 TRBV4-3 . . TGCGCCAGCAGCCAAGCCCTTCAGGGATCCTACGAGCAGTACTTC CASSQALQGSYEQYF
TRBJ1-4 TRBV5-5 . TRBD1 TGTGCCAGCAGCACACAGGGGGGTGTTAATGAAAAACTGTTTTTT CASSTQGGVNEKLFF
TRBJ2-7 TRBV5-1 few TRBD1 TGCGCCAGCAGCAGGGACAGCTACGAGCAGTACTTC CASSRDSYEQYF
TRBJ2-5 TRBV3-1/TRBV3-2 . TRBD2 TGTGCCAGCAGCCATTTAGCGGGGGCAGCGGGGACCCAGTACTTC CASSHLAGAAGTQYF